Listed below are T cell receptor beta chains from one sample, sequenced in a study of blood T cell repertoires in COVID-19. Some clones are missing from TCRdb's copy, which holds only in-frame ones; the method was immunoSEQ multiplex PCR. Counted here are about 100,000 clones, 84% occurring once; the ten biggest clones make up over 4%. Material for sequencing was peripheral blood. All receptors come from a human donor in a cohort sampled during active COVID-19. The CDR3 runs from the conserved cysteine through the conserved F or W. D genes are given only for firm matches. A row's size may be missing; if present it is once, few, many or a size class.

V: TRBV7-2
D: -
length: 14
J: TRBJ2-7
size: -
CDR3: CASSSMGPPTEQYF
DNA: TGTGCCAGCAGCTCTATGGGCCCTCCTACGGAGCAGTACTTC

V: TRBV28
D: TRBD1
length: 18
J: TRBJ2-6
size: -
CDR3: CASTLSGQGVSGANVLTF
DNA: TGTGCCAGCACCCTTTCCGGACAGGGGGTATCTGGGGCCAACGTCCTGACTTTC

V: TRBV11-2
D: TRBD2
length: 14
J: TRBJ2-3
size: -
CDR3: CASSPGTSADTQYF
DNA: TGTGCCAGCAGTCCCGGGACTAGTGCAGATACGCAGTATTTT

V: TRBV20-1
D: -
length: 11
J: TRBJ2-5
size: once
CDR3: CSAKLAETQYF
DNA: TGCAGTGCTAAGCTAGCGGAGACCCAGTACTTC

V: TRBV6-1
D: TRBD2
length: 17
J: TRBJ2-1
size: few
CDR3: CASSGGLAPIPYNEQFF
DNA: TGTGCCAGCAGTGGGGGACTAGCGCCAATACCCTACAATGAGCAGTTCTTC

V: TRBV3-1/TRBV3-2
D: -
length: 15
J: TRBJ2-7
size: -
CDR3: CASSQVSRFSREQYF
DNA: TGTGCCAGCAGCCAAGTTTCCCGCTTTAGTCGGGAGCAGTACTTC

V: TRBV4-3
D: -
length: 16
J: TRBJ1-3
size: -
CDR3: CASSDRQAFSGNTIYF
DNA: TGCGCCAGCAGTGATAGACAGGCCTTCTCTGGAAACACCATATATTTT

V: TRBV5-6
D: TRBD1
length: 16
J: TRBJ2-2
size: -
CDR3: CASSWGTGMNTGELFF
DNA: TGTGCCAGCAGCTGGGGGACAGGGATGAACACCGGGGAGCTGTTTTTT

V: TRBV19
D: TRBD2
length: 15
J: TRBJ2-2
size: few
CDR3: CASSLSSGYTGELFF
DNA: TGTGCCAGTAGTTTAAGTAGCGGGTACACCGGGGAGCTGTTTTTT

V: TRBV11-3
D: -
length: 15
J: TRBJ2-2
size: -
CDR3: CASSSLGLRGGELFF
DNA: TGTGCCAGCAGCTCTTTGGGACTCCGAGGCGGGGAGCTGTTTTTT

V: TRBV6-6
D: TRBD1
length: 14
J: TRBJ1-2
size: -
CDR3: CASSYHTGGYGYTF
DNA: TGTGCCAGCAGTTACCACACAGGGGGATATGGCTACACCTTC

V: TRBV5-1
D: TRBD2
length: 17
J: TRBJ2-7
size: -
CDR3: CASSLVAPSGSRNEQYF
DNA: TGCGCCAGCAGCTTGGTTGCCCCTAGCGGGAGCCGGAACGAGCAGTACTTC

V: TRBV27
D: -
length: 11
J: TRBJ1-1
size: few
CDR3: CASRQNTEAFF
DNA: TGTGCCAGCAGACAGAACACTGAAGCTTTCTTT

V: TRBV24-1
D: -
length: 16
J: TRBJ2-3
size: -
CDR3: CATSEPTGRGADTQYF
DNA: TGTGCCACCAGTGAACCCACCGGGCGGGGTGCGGATACGCAGTATTTT

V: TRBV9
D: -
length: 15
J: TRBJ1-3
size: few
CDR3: CASSVAGVSGNTIYF
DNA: TGTGCCAGCAGCGTAGCGGGGGTCTCTGGAAACACCATATATTTT

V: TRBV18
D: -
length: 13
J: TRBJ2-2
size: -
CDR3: CASSPPNTGELFF
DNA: TGTGCCAGCTCACCACCCAATACCGGGGAGCTGTTTTTT

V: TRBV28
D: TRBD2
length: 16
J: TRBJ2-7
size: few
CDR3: CASSPRSGTISYEQYF
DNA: TGTGCCAGCAGTCCCCGTTCAGGGACTATCTCCTACGAGCAGTACTTC